Below, 25 T cell receptor beta chains from the same sample are listed, as sequenced in a study of control samples from healthy donors and cancer patients. Method: immunoSEQ multiplex PCR; TCRdb's copy keeps in-frame clones and lacks some. The repertoire includes about 170,000 clones, 88% of them detected once, and around 5% sits in the top ten. The sample taken for sequencing was blood. All receptors derive from a woman between 25 and 40 years old in good health.

This sequence joins TRBV7-6 and TRBJ2-5, with D possibly being TRBD2 (5 bases). In germline, CDR1 is SGHVS, CDR2 FNYEAQ. There are 16 residues in the CDR3. Trimming shortened V by 2 bases and J by 0 bases, and 13 bases separated the two germline ends. In nucleotides, the CDR3 is TGTGCCAGCAGCTTACCGGGGATGTCTTACCAAGAGACCCAGTACTTC. Encoded protein: CASSLPGMSYQETQYF.

This clone was observed a single time. The same CDR3 can be traced to other DNA sequences in this sample. The V gene is TRBV18, the J gene TRBJ1-2, with D tentatively TRBD1 (5 bases). V was clipped by 2 bases and J by 5 bases, with 9 bases between them. The CDR3 extends over 13 amino acids. Germline CDR1 KGHSH, CDR2 LQKENI. CDR3 protein: CASSPGQNYGYTF. CDR3 bases: TGTGCCAGCTCACCAGGACAAAATTATGGCTACACCTTC.

J is TRBJ1-1 and V is TRBV4-2; 7 bases agree with TRBD1. The CDR3 length is 13 residues. The germline V gene has CDR1 LGHNA and CDR2 YNFKEQ. With 6 bases clipped from V and 10 bases from J, the junction kept 11 bases outside the gene matches. The DNA of the CDR3 is TGTGCCAGCAGTCCAGAGACAGGGCTTGGAGCTTTCTTT. This translates into CASSPETGLGAFF.

This rearrangement joins TRBV19 to TRBJ1-5; D is possibly TRBD1 (5 bases). V dropped 5 bases and J dropped 0 bases, with 17 bases sitting between them. There are 17 residues in the CDR3. Germline CDR1 reads LNHDA; CDR2 reads SQIVND (reference sequence). In DNA, the CDR3 is TGTGCCAGTAGTCTCGCCGGGACTCGAATTAGCAATCAGCCCCAGCATTTT. Encoded protein: CASSLAGTRISNQPQHF.

The chain joins TRBV15 to TRBJ2-1; D call uncertain. The V gene lost 8 bases and the J gene lost 7 bases, with 6 bases spanning the gap. Germline V CDR1 and CDR2: LNHNV, YYDKDF (reference sequence). This CDR3 has 10 amino acids. CDR3 sequence: CATFGNEQFF. CDR3 in DNA: TGTGCCACCTTTGGAAATGAGCAGTTCTTC. The variable domain in full, with the rest retrieved from reference TRBV15 and TRBJ2-1, is DAMVIQNPRYQVTQFGKPVTLSCSQTLNHNVMYWYQQKSSQAPKLLFHYYDKDFNNEADTPDNFQSRRPNTSFCFLDIRSPGLGDTAMYLCATFGNEQFFGPGTRLTVL.

This sequence joins TRBV24-1 and TRBJ2-6; 9 bases agree with TRBD1. The J segment lost 0 bases and the V segment lost 5 bases, leaving 13 bases of the junction unmatched. Germline CDR1 KGHDR, CDR2 SFDVKD. The CDR3 runs 20 residues. CDR3 residues: CATSAATRQGGSSGANVLTF. The CDR3 DNA follows: TGTGCCACCAGTGCTGCTACTCGACAGGGGGGAAGCTCTGGGGCCAACGTCCTGACTTTC.

The chain is built from TRBV28 and TRBJ1-2, with D maybe TRBD1 (5 bases). Trimming left V 5 bases short and J 4 bases short, with 14 bases between. CDR1 MDHEN and CDR2 SYDVKM come from the germline V gene. This CDR3 has 14 amino acids. The CDR3 is CASSPGYGGYGYTF. In nucleotides, the CDR3 is TGTGCCAGCAGTCCAGGGTATGGGGGCTATGGCTACACCTTC.

The V and J genes are TRBV19 and TRBJ1-1; 8 positions match TRBD1. Germline V gives CDR1 LNHDA, CDR2 SQIVND (reference sequence). This CDR3 comprises 13 residues. V lost 5 bases to trimming and J lost 1 base; unmatched junction nucleotides: 0. The CDR3 here is CASSDRGNTEAFF. The CDR3, as DNA: TGTGCCAGTAGTGACAGGGGGAACACTGAAGCTTTCTTT. Full variable domain (missing parts from reference TRBV19 and TRBJ1-1): DGGITQSPKYLFRKEGQNVTLSCEQNLNHDAMYWYRQDPGQGLRLIYYSQIVNDFQKGDIAEGYSVSREKKESFPLTVTSAQKNPTAFYLCASSDRGNTEAFFGQGTRLTVV.

V usage is TRBV13 and J usage is TRBJ2-1, with TRBD1 matching 9 bases. This CDR3 comprises 15 residues. Germline V gives CDR1 PRHDT, CDR2 FYEKMQ (reference sequence). Unmatched junction bases numbered 0, after V lost 0 bases and J lost 3 bases. CDR3 sequence: CASSLGDRGYNEQFF. CDR3 nucleotides: TGTGCCAGCAGCTTAGGGGACAGGGGCTACAATGAGCAGTTCTTC.

The rearrangement links TRBV29-1 to TRBJ2-7; no reliable D call. The germline V and J ends were trimmed by 5 bases and 0 bases, with 11 bases remaining between them. Per germline, CDR1 SQVTM and CDR2 ANQGSEA. The CDR3 has 13 amino acids. CDR3 residues: CSVFDLSSYEQYF. CDR3 coding DNA: TGCAGCGTTTTCGACCTCAGCTCCTACGAGCAGTACTTC.

The J gene is TRBJ2-7, the V gene TRBV28; D is ambiguous. CDR1 is MDHEN, CDR2 SYDVKM, per germline. Trimming cost V 1 base and J 2 bases, with 12 bases left between them. CDR3 length: 15 amino acids. CDR3 protein: CASSLLAGPPYEQYF. The CDR3 nucleotides read TGTGCCAGCAGTTTATTAGCCGGGCCACCCTACGAGCAGTACTTC.

This chain uses TRBV19 with TRBJ2-7; 7 bases fit TRBD1. Germline CDR1 reads LNHDA; CDR2 reads SQIVND (reference sequence). V dropped 6 bases and J dropped 3; count of bases not matched to a gene: 11. CDR3 size: 15 residues. CDR3 region: CASSLKPAGGYEQYF. The CDR3 DNA reads TGTGCCAGTAGCCTCAAACCGGCAGGGGGCTACGAGCAGTACTTC.

The chain couples TRBV18 to TRBJ1-6, with 8 bases matching TRBD1. This CDR3 contains 16 residues. Germline values: CDR1 KGHSH, CDR2 LQKENI. V was pared by 3 bases and J by 7 bases, with 8 bases of the junction left unmatched. CDR3 loop: CASSPDTGGNNSPLHF. CDR3 DNA sequence: TGTGCCAGCTCACCCGATACAGGGGGGAACAATTCACCCCTCCACTTT. The whole variable domain, remainder taken from reference TRBV18 and TRBJ1-6, is NAGVMQNPRHLVRRRGQEARLRCSPMKGHSHVYWYRQLPEEGLKFMVYLQKENIIDESGMPKERFSAEFPKEGPSILRIQQVVRGDSAAYFCASSPDTGGNNSPLHFGNGTRLTVT.

This clone has just one count. The chain links TRBV6-5 to TRBJ1-1; D gene unclear. This CDR3 contains 15 residues. Trimming took 6 bases from V and 1 from J, leaving 15 bases between them. Germline V gene sequence: CDR1 MNHEY, CDR2 SVGAGI. The CDR3 bases are TGTGCCAGCAGAGCTTCGTCAGACACGAACACTGAAGCTTTCTTT. This translates into CASRASSDTNTEAFF.

The chain uses TRBV6-1 and TRBJ2-1; D may be TRBD2 (6 bases). V was trimmed by 1 base and J by 0 bases, leaving 7 bases between them. Per germline, CDR1 MNHNS and CDR2 SASEGT. The CDR3 consists of 15 residues. The CDR3 reads CASSEEAGSYNEQFF. CDR3 bases: TGTGCCAGCAGTGAAGAAGCGGGCTCCTACAATGAGCAGTTCTTC.

The chain is built from TRBV7-9 and TRBJ1-4, with TRBD1 as a possible D gene (6 bases). The V gene's germline CDR1 is SEHNR and CDR2 FQNEAQ (reference sequence). This CDR3 has 15 residues. V lost 7 bases and J lost 10, with 22 bases in between. The CDR3 region is CASTQGEGGTGKLFF. The CDR3, as DNA: TGTGCCAGCACCCAAGGGGAGGGGGGGACCGGAAAACTGTTTTTT.

The chain links TRBV28 to TRBJ2-7; the D gene is possibly TRBD2 (6 bases). Trimming pared 5 bases from V and 3 bases from J, leaving 14 bases between. The V gene's germline CDR1 is MDHEN and CDR2 SYDVKM. This CDR3 comprises 14 residues. CDR3 sequence reads: CASSTNRRGYEQYF. The CDR3 nucleotides are TGTGCCAGCAGTACTAACAGGAGGGGCTACGAGCAGTACTTC.

CDR3 nucleotides: TGTGCCAGCAGCCGAGAACAGGGGTATAATGAAAAACTGTTTTTT. Translated: CASSREQGYNEKLFF. The chain carries TRBV14 and TRBJ1-4; 7 bases line up with TRBD1. In germline, CDR1 is SGHDN, CDR2 FVKESK. The CDR3 covers 15 residues. Losses at the gene ends were 4 bases for V and 4 bases for J; bases not matched to a gene: 6. The variable domain in full, with the rest retrieved from reference TRBV14 and TRBJ1-4, is EAGVTQFPSHSVIEKGQTVTLRCDPISGHDNLYWYRRVMGKEIKFLLHFVKESKQDESGMPNNRFLAERTGGTYSTLKVQPAELEDSGVYFCASSREQGYNEKLFFGSGTQLSVL.

V and J are TRBV11-3 and TRBJ2-5; the match to TRBD2 covers 7 bases. Germline lookup yields CDR1 SGHNT and CDR2 YENEEA. V shed 1 base and J 5 bases; nucleotides not matched to a gene: 7. The CDR3 spans 15 residues. CDR3 coding DNA: TGTGCCAGCAGCTTAGTGCGGGGGTTTGGGGAGACCCAGTACTTC. It codes for CASSLVRGFGETQYF.

V gene TRBV27 combines with J gene TRBJ1-1, with D possibly matching TRBD1 (5 bases). Trimming removed 6 bases at V and 7 bases at J, with 12 bases between. This CDR3 spans 12 amino acids. Germline V gene data show CDR1 as MNHEY and CDR2 as SMNVEV (reference sequence). The CDR3 here is CASRGGKDEAFF. The CDR3 DNA follows: TGTGCCAGCAGGGGGGGAAAGGATGAAGCTTTCTTT.

The gene calls are TRBV3-1 (or the pseudogene TRBV3-2) and TRBJ2-7; D remains ambiguous. This CDR3 is 15 amino acids long. Germline CDR1 is LGHDT and CDR2 is YNNKEL (reference sequence). The V end lost 4 bases, the J end lost 0 bases, and 13 bases lay between the germline ends. The CDR3 DNA is TGTGCCAGCAGCCTCAGGACGGGTATCTCCTACGAGCAGTACTTC. Translating it yields CASSLRTGISYEQYF.

This rearrangement joins TRBV28 to TRBJ1-1; 7 bases align to TRBD1. J gave up 0 bases and V 11 bases, and 9 bases lay outside the gene matches. There are 14 residues in the CDR3. Germline CDR1 is MDHEN and CDR2 is SYDVKM. CDR3 loop: CAGAAGQLNTEAFF. In DNA, the CDR3 is TGTGCCGGCGCGGCGGGACAGCTGAACACTGAAGCTTTCTTT.

The chain has TRBV5-4 and TRBJ1-4; 9 bases align to TRBD1. There are 13 residues in the CDR3. V was clipped by 0 bases and J by 13 bases; unmatched bases: 4. Germline-derived CDR1 and CDR2 are SGHNT and YYREEE (reference sequence). CDR3 region: CASSLAGTGRLFF. CDR3 coding DNA: TGTGCCAGCAGCTTGGCCGGGACAGGGAGACTGTTTTTT. The full variable domain, rest sourced from reference TRBV5-4 and TRBJ1-4, is ETGVTQSPTHLIKTRGQQVTLRCSSQSGHNTVSWYQQALGQGPQFIFQYYREEENGRGNFPPRFSGLQFPNYSSELNVNALELDDSALYLCASSLAGTGRLFFGSGTQLSVL.

J is TRBJ1-2 and V is TRBV20-1; D may be TRBD1 (5 bases). CDR3 length: 12 amino acids. Germline lookup yields CDR1 DFQATT and CDR2 SNEGSKA (reference sequence). V was shortened by 3 bases and J by 9 bases, with 14 bases between the two germline ends. The CDR3 DNA reads as TGCAGTGCTAGTAAAGGGGCAGGACGCTACACCTTC. Protein sequence: CSASKGAGRYTF.

The rearrangement uses TRBV7-9 and TRBJ2-1; D remains ambiguous. Germline loops: CDR1 SEHNR, CDR2 FQNEAQ (reference sequence). Between the trimmed V and J ends, which lost 3 bases and 8 bases, there was a span of 11 bases. The CDR3 runs 13 residues. The CDR3 sequence: CASSFRVMDEQFF. The DNA of the CDR3 is TGTGCCAGCAGCTTTAGGGTAATGGATGAGCAGTTCTTC.